This note documents a single T cell receptor beta chain sequence. As yet, its antigen is unknown. The germline CDR1 and CDR2 sequences are SGHAT and FQNNGV. The CDR3 totals 13 residues. Unmatched junction bases numbered 2, after V lost 5 bases and J lost 4 bases. It was with 60 Vbeta and 13 Jbeta primers that the PCR ran. Clones were sequenced by immunoSEQ multiplex PCR, and TCRdb holds only the in-frame ones, with some missing. Here the sample spans around 200,000 clones, roughly 84% being singletons. The data originate from a study of cytomegalovirus exposure and HLA in healthy donors. Across the whole study: Earlier, 180 million or so T cells were analyzed, and more than 100 million unique TCR beta sequences were found among them. Study-level points and caveats: The authors listed around 150 TCR beta chains as cytomegalovirus-associated. Common viral pathogens seemed to be connected with several of the most significant clusters, according to a later analysis.

The sequenced sample was PBMCs. This TCR came from a girl aged 2 to 9 in good health and CMV-seropositive. V usage is TRBV11-2 and J usage is TRBJ2-1, with TRBD2 matching 7 bases. This chain's CDR3 is CASSDGGYNEQFF. The CDR3, as DNA: TGTGCCAGCAGCGACGGGGGGTACAATGAGCAGTTCTTC. The whole variable domain, remainder taken from reference TRBV11-2 and TRBJ2-1, is EAGVAQSPRYKIIEKRQSVAFWCNPISGHATLYWYQQILGQGPKLLIQFQNNGVVDDSQLPKDRFSAERLKGVDSTLKIQPAKLEDSAVYLCASSDGGYNEQFFGPGTRLTVL.